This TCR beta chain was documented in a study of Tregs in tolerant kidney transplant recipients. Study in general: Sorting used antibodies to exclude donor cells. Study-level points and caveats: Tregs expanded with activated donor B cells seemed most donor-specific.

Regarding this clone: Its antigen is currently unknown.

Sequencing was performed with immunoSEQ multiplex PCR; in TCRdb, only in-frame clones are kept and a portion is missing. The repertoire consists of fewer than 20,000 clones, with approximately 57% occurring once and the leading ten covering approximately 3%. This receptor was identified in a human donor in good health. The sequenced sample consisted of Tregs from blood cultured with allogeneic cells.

The CDR3 bases are TGTGCCAGCAGCCCTATGACAGGGAGAGGAATCACTGAAGCTTTCTTT. It specifies CASSPMTGRGITEAFF. The chain couples TRBV7-8 to TRBJ1-1; 7 nucleotides align to TRBD1. V lost 5 bases to trimming and J lost 4 bases; unmatched junction nucleotides: 13. The CDR3 loop spans 16 amino acids. Germline CDR1 is SGHVS and CDR2 is FQNEAQ.